The 23 T cell receptor beta chains given below trace back to one sample, sequenced in a study of vaccination and CD4 T cells after COVID-19. Sequencing of the DNA from cultured CD4+ T cells was carried out with the Oncomine TCR Beta short-read assay. TCRdb re-called the PCR reads with MiXCR, one entry per CDR3 protein. The sample carries about 2,000 distinct CDR3 sequences, more than 45% recorded once. Treatment specified: roughly 11-day PBMC culture with coronavirus spike peptide pools or control peptides (ViraFEST assay). It was before the COVID-19 pandemic (2011-2018) that the unexposed donor's CD4+ T cells were collected. These receptors have no identified antigens. The sequencing input was CD4+ T cells from blood, cultured in vitro. These receptors were collected from a human donor in good health.

In its sample, this clonotype is hyperexpanded. The gene calls are TRBV6-5 and TRBJ2-3; the D is unclear. The CDR3 consists of 15 residues. The V gene's germline CDR1 is MNHEY and CDR2 SVGAGI. Deletions cut 3 bases from V and 4 bases from J, with 14 bases between. CDR3 protein: CASSYGRSRADTQYF. CDR3 DNA: TGTGCCAGCAGTTATGGAAGGAGCCGGGCAGATACGCAGTATTTT.

V usage is TRBV2 and J usage is TRBJ2-7; 10 nucleotides agree with TRBD2. The V segment lost 3 bases and the J segment 6 bases; nucleotides outside the gene matches: 8. CDR1 SNHLY and CDR2 FYNNEI come from the germline V gene. This CDR3 has 15 amino acids. CDR3 DNA sequence: TGTGCCAGCAGTGAGGATGTAGCGGGAGGTTCCGAGCAGTACTTC. This sequence encodes CASSEDVAGGSEQYF.

The J gene is TRBJ1-2, the V gene TRBV6-1, with 8 nucleotides matching TRBD1. In germline, CDR1 is MNHNS, CDR2 SASEGT. This CDR3 spans 13 amino acids. V was clipped by 6 bases and J by 3 bases; unmatched bases: 3. CDR3 protein: CASRADRDYGYTF. The CDR3 coding sequence is TGTGCCAGCAGGGCGGACAGGGACTATGGCTACACCTTC.

This chain connects TRBV2 to TRBJ1-1; D may be TRBD1 (6 bases). The V gene lost 6 bases and the J gene lost 7 bases, with 12 bases spanning the gap. Germline CDR1 reads SNHLY; CDR2 reads FYNNEI. The CDR3 has 12 amino acids. CDR3 amino acids: CASRQGKDEAFF. CDR3 nucleotide sequence: TGTGCCAGCAGACAGGGAAAGGATGAAGCTTTCTTT.

The V gene is TRBV20-1, the J gene TRBJ2-3; D perhaps matches TRBD2 (6 bases). Germline-derived CDR1 and CDR2 are DFQATT and SNEGSKA (reference sequence). The CDR3 is made up of 14 amino acids. Trimming cost V 5 bases and J 1 base, with 13 bases left between them. CDR3 nucleotides: TGCAGTGCTCGGACGGGAGTCGGCACAGATACGCAGTATTTT. Translation: CSARTGVGTDTQYF.

The gene calls are TRBV5-4 and TRBJ2-1; D remains ambiguous. V was pared by 0 bases and J by 6 bases, with 13 bases between. Germline V lookup: CDR1 SGHNT, CDR2 YYREEE (reference sequence). This CDR3 has 15 amino acids. CDR3 residues: CASSLEASVANEQFF. CDR3 DNA: TGTGCCAGCAGCTTGGAGGCGTCCGTAGCCAATGAGCAGTTCTTC.

The CDR3 DNA reads TGTGCCAGCAGTCTGGAGATAGCGGGGGAGACCCAGTACTTC. Its protein is CASSLEIAGETQYF. The V and J genes are TRBV12-3 or TRBV12-4 and TRBJ2-5; TRBD2 matches at 8 bases. CDR3 length: 14 amino acids. V dropped 5 bases and J dropped 5; count of bases not matched to a gene: 7.

The chain joins TRBV28 to TRBJ2-4; no clear D gene. Germline V gene lookup returns CDR1 MDHEN and CDR2 SYDVKM. Deletions cut 8 bases from V and 0 bases from J, with 8 bases between. This CDR3 is 13 amino acids long. The CDR3 region is CASGLLAKNIQYF. The CDR3 DNA is TGTGCCAGCGGGCTTCTAGCCAAAAACATTCAGTACTTC. Drawing the rest from reference TRBV28 and TRBJ2-4, the complete variable domain is DVKVTQSSRYLVKRTGEKVFLECVQDMDHENMFWYRQDPGLGLRLIYFSYDVKMKEKGDIPEGYSVSREKKERFSLILESASTNQTSMYLCASGLLAKNIQYFGAGTRLSVL.

The V gene is TRBV19, the J gene TRBJ2-2; D is ambiguous. The germline V gene has CDR1 LNHDA and CDR2 SQIVND (reference sequence). V lost 5 bases, J lost 0 bases, and 10 bases lay in between. The CDR3 consists of 15 residues. CDR3 amino acids: CASSGSAANTGELFF. The CDR3 DNA reads TGTGCCAGTAGTGGGTCGGCAGCGAACACCGGGGAGCTGTTTTTT.

This chain connects TRBV7-2 to TRBJ1-2; D may be TRBD1 (5 bases). This CDR3 is built from 17 residues. V was cut by 1 base and J by 0 bases, with 15 bases left in between. Germline CDR1 is SGHTA and CDR2 is FQGNSA. Here the CDR3 reads CASSLDPNQGANYGYTF. Written as DNA, the CDR3 is TGTGCCAGCAGCTTAGACCCTAATCAAGGGGCTAACTATGGCTACACCTTC. The full variable domain, completed using reference TRBV7-2 and TRBJ1-2, is GAGVSQSPSNKVTEKGKDVELRCDPISGHTALYWYRQSLGQGLEFLIYFQGNSAPDKSGLPSDRFSAERTGGSVSTLTIQRTQQEDSAVYLCASSLDPNQGANYGYTFGSGTRLTVV.

The chain has TRBV19 and TRBJ1-3; possible D gene TRBD1, 5 bases. The CDR3 is 15 amino acids. CDR1 is LNHDA, CDR2 SQIVND, per germline (reference sequence). V lost 3 bases and J lost 0, with 9 bases in between. The CDR3 region has the DNA TGTGCCAGTAGTATCCAGGGACCCTCTGGAAACACCATATATTTT. Translated, it gives CASSIQGPSGNTIYF.

This chain links TRBV28 with TRBJ1-2; D gene ambiguous. The ends were cut back, 1 base at V and 6 bases at J, with 12 bases in the middle. The CDR3 is 14 amino acids. CDR1 is MDHEN, CDR2 SYDVKM, per germline. The CDR3 bases are TGTGCCAGCAGTTTATTTCCTACCCGCCATGGCTACACCTTC. Translation: CASSLFPTRHGYTF.

This clonotype was counted between two and nine times. This chain uses TRBV6-1 with TRBJ1-2; the match to TRBD1 covers 9 bases. J was trimmed by 4 bases and V by 6 bases; bases with no gene match: 0. The CDR3 length is 12 residues. Germline CDR1 reads MNHNS; CDR2 reads SASEGT. The CDR3 protein is CASRTGGYGYTF. CDR3 bases: TGTGCCAGCAGGACAGGGGGCTATGGCTACACCTTC.

The J gene is TRBJ2-7, the V gene TRBV27; tentative D call: TRBD1 (6 bases). V lost 6 bases and J 2 bases, leaving 20 bases between the germline ends. The CDR3 has 16 amino acids. Germline assignment: CDR1 MNHEY and CDR2 SMNVEV (reference sequence). CDR3: CASSPRGYEGAYEQYF. The CDR3 bases are TGTGCCAGCAGCCCGAGGGGGTACGAAGGAGCCTACGAGCAGTACTTC.

The chain couples TRBV12-3 or TRBV12-4 to TRBJ2-2; D gene unclear. The V gene lost 6 bases and the J gene lost 0 bases, with 5 bases spanning the gap. This CDR3 has 13 amino acids. The CDR3, as DNA: TGTGCCAGCAGCGCTCCGAACACCGGGGAGCTGTTTTTT. The encoded protein is CASSAPNTGELFF.

CDR3 sequence reads: CASSPDQNTEAFF. The CDR3 DNA is TGTGCCAGCAGTCCGGACCAGAACACTGAAGCTTTCTTT. The chain links TRBV5-4 to TRBJ1-1; unclear D gene. The CDR3 has 13 residues. CDR1 and CDR2 from the germline V gene are SGHNT and YYREEE (reference sequence). Trimming took 5 bases from V and 1 from J, leaving 9 bases between them.

The genes are TRBV6-1 and TRBJ2-1; 7 bases are shared with TRBD2. The ends lost 3 bases at V and 4 bases at J; junction bases unmatched: 12. There are 17 residues in the CDR3. Germline assignment: CDR1 MNHNS and CDR2 SASEGT. CDR3 in amino acids: CASSDDGQGLRYNEQFF. The CDR3 nucleotides are TGTGCCAGCAGTGATGACGGGCAGGGACTACGATACAATGAGCAGTTCTTC.

This clonotype was seen just once. V and J are TRBV27 and TRBJ1-5; no reliable D call. Trimming removed 5 bases at V and 2 bases at J, with 7 bases between. Germline CDR1 reads MNHEY; CDR2 reads SMNVEV (reference sequence). The CDR3 has 13 amino acids. CDR3: CASSTRRNQPQHF. CDR3 coding DNA: TGTGCCAGCAGTACGAGACGCAATCAGCCCCAGCATTTT.

The chain is built from TRBV7-9 and TRBJ1-1; TRBD1 matches at 10 bases. The CDR3 covers 17 residues. After removal of 5 bases from V and 6 bases from J, the junction contained 15 bases not matched to a gene. CDR1 is SEHNR, CDR2 FQNEAQ, per germline (reference sequence). For the CDR3, the DNA is TGTGCCAGCAGCAAAATCCACCGGGGACAGGGGCCCCCTGAAGCTTTCTTT. Its translation is CASSKIHRGQGPPEAFF. Together with reference TRBV7-9 and TRBJ1-1, the CDR3 gives the full variable domain: DTGVSQNPRHKITKRGQNVTFRCDPISEHNRLYWYRQTLGQGPEFLTYFQNEAQLEKSRLLSDRFSAERPKGSFSTLEIQRTEQGDSAMYLCASSKIHRGQGPPEAFFGQGTRLTVV.

This rearrangement joins TRBV7-2 to TRBJ1-5, with TRBD1 as a possible D gene (5 bases). Germline CDR1 is SGHTA and CDR2 is FQGNSA. Trimming removed 2 bases at V and 2 bases at J, with 13 bases between. The CDR3 spans 16 residues. Here the CDR3 reads CASSLMWGGRNQPQHF. For the CDR3, the DNA is TGTGCCAGCAGCTTAATGTGGGGCGGTCGCAATCAGCCCCAGCATTTT.

This clonotype was observed a handful of times. The gene calls are TRBV2 and TRBJ2-3; tentatively, D is TRBD2 (6 bases). Deletions cut 3 bases from V and 8 bases from J, with 9 bases between. This CDR3 region has 12 residues. CDR1 SNHLY and CDR2 FYNNEI come from the germline V gene. Here the CDR3 DNA reads TGTGCCAGCAGTGATCTGGAGGGTACGCAGTATTTT. Translated: CASSDLEGTQYF.

The chain carries TRBV24-1 and TRBJ2-5; 7 nucleotides align to TRBD2. Germline V gene lookup returns CDR1 KGHDR and CDR2 SFDVKD. CDR3 length equals 15 residues. V lost 1 base, J lost 5 bases, and 6 bases stayed unmatched. The CDR3 region is CATSDFGGGRETQYF. In DNA form, the CDR3 reads TGTGCCACCAGTGATTTTGGCGGGGGTAGGGAGACCCAGTACTTC.

The chain employs TRBV28 and TRBJ2-7; 11 bases agree with TRBD1. CDR1 and CDR2 (germline): MDHEN, SYDVKM. The length of the CDR3 is 15 residues. V gave up 3 bases and J gave up 3 bases; unmatched junction bases: 4. CDR3 bases: TGTGCCAGCAGTTTTACCGGGACAGGGGGCTACGAGCAGTACTTC. As protein: CASSFTGTGGYEQYF.